This TCR beta chain was identified during a study of response to subunit inactivated influenza vaccine. A note on this clonotype: The antigen remains unidentified.

In TCRdb, the RT-PCR reads were re-called with MiXCR into one record per CDR3 protein. Of more than 400,000 distinct CDR3 sequences listed, 11% are singletons. Study-level findings and limits: T cells newly recruited by each seasonal influenza vaccination are few, the authors suggested.

The clonotype was recovered from a man aged 50-60 years who received an inactivated influenza vaccine. The source material was PBMCs from blood, sampled about 40 days after vaccination.

CDR3 sequence (DNA): TGCGCCAGCAGCCTCCCGACTGGGGTATCGTCTGGCTACACCTTC. It translates to CASSLPTGVSSGYTF. This chain links TRBV4-1 with TRBJ1-2; D uncertain. Germline CDR1 reads MGHRA; CDR2 reads YSYEKL. V gave up 4 bases and J gave up 7 bases, with 19 bases separating them. CDR3 length: 15 amino acids.